This entry concerns a single TCR beta chain. CDR3 length equals 13 residues. Per the germline V gene, CDR1 is MNHEY and CDR2 is SVGAGI. V was clipped by 6 bases and J by 3 bases; unmatched bases: 4. The entry originates in a study of blood T cell repertoires in COVID-19. The wider study: Acute and convalescent COVID-19 specimens originated in the United States, Italy and Spain. The analysed material was cDNA or gDNA that came from T cells, B-cell-depleted T cells, or PBMCs.

Original data processing: Reference gene primer amplification gave estimated nucleated cell counts. Sequencing was performed with immunoSEQ multiplex PCR; in TCRdb, only in-frame clones are kept and a portion is missing. That table gives V, J and clone size, and the DNA gave D and trimming. The sample has roughly 63,000 clones, 75% to 90% seen once. The receptor was derived from a man aged 60 to 69 with acute or convalescent COVID-19. Sequences were obtained from peripheral blood. The rearrangement joins TRBV6-5 to TRBJ1-2; 7 nucleotides align to TRBD1. In DNA, the CDR3 is TGTGCCAGCAGCCAGGGACAGCACTATGGCTACACCTTC. Its translation is CASSQGQHYGYTF.